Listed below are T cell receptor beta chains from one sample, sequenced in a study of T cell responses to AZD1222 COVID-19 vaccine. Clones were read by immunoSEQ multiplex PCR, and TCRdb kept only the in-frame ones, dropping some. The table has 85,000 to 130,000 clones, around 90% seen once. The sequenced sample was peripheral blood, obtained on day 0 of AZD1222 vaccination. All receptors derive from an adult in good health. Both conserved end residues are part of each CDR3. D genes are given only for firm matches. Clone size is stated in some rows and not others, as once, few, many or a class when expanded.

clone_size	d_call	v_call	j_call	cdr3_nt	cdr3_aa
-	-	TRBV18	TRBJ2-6	TGTGCCAGCTCCCCCGAGGTTCTGGCCGGGGCCAACGTCCTGACTTTC	CASSPEVLAGANVLTF
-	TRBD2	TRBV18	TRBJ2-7	TGTGCCAGCTCAGGGGACTCTAGCGGCTCTCACCTACGAGTGGAGCAGTACTTC	CASSGDSSGSHLRVEQYF
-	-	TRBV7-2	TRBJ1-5	TGTGCCAGCAGCTTAGGTCTCCGAGATCAGCCCCAGCATTTT	CASSLGLRDQPQHF
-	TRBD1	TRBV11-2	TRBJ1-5	TGTGCCAGCAGTCAGGGGGCGGTTAGCAATCAGCCCCAGCATTTT	CASSQGAVSNQPQHF
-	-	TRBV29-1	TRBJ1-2	TGCAGCGCCAAGTCGGGCTATGGCTACACCTTC	CSAKSGYGYTF
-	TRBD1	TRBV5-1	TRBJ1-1	TGCGCCAGCAGCAGCGGGACAGGGTTTTTCACTGAAGCTTTCTTT	CASSSGTGFFTEAFF
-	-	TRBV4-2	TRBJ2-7	TGTGCCAGCAGCCTATATGGTGGGGGCGGAACCTACGAGCAGTACTTC	CASSLYGGGGTYEQYF
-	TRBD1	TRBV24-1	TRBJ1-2	TGTGCCACCAGTGAGGCCGGGACAGGGATTCGAGGCTACACCTTC	CATSEAGTGIRGYTF
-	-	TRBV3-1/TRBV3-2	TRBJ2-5	TGTGCCAGCAGCCGGGTCCAAGAGACCCAGTACTTC	CASSRVQETQYF
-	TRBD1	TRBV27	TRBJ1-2	TGTGCCAGCAGTACCCCAGGGGGGATATATGGCTACACCTTC	CASSTPGGIYGYTF
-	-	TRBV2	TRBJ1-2	TGTGCCAGCAGTGTGCAGGCAGATCTCTATGGCTACACCTTC	CASSVQADLYGYTF
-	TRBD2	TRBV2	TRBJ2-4	TGTGCCAGCCGAGCGGGAGGGTCCAAAAACATTCAGTACTTC	CASRAGGSKNIQYF
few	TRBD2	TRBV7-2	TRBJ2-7	TGTGCCAGCAGCCCCCACATAGCGGGAGGGCCTGGGCAGTACTTC	CASSPHIAGGPGQYF
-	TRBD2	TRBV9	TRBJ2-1	TGTGCCAGCAGCGTAGGGGTAGCGGGTCCCTACAATGAGCAGTTCTTC	CASSVGVAGPYNEQFF
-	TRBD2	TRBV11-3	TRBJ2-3	TGTGCCAGCAGCCTCCGGGGGGTCCACACAGATACGCAGTATTTT	CASSLRGVHTDTQYF
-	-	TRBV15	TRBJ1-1	TGTGCCACCAGCAAGGGGAACACTGAAGCTTTCTTT	CATSKGNTEAFF
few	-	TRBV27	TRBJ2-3	TGTGCCAGCAGTTTATCGGTGGCTCCAACCTTTGTTAGGGGCACAGATACGCAGTATTTT	CASSLSVAPTFVRGTDTQYF
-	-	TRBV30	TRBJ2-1	TGTGCCTGGGACCGGAGCCCAACCTACAATGAGCAGTTCTTC	CAWDRSPTYNEQFF
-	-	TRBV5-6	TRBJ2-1	TGTGCCAGCAGCTTTCCCAGGCAGGGTGAGCAGTTCTTC	CASSFPRQGEQFF
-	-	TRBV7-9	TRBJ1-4	TGTGCCAGCAGCTTAATAAGGGGAGCTAATGAAAAACTGTTTTTT	CASSLIRGANEKLFF
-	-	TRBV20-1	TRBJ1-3	TGCAGTGCTAGTCCTCACCTGAGCTCTGGAAACACCATATATTTT	CSASPHLSSGNTIYF
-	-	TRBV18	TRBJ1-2	TGTGCCAGCTCACCCGCCACGGGTATCTATGGCTACACCTTC	CASSPATGIYGYTF
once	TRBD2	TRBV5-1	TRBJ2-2	TGCGCCAGCAGCTCGGGACTAGCGGCGGGAGGGGCCGGGGAGCTGTTTTTT	CASSSGLAAGGAGELFF
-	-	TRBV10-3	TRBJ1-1	TGTGCCATCAGTGTGGGCAGTGAAGCTTTCTTT	CAISVGSEAFF